These 21 T cell receptor beta chains came from one sample sequenced in a study of T cell changes during pregnancy in multiple sclerosis. Libraries were prepared by immunoSEQ multiplex PCR; TCRdb keeps only in-frame clonotypes and omits some of them. There are about 73,000 clones in the sample; approximately 92% occur only once, and 2.1% lies in the top ten. The sequencing used peripheral blood, collected in the second trimester of pregnancy. The source is a female donor in good health, enrolled as a control in a pregnancy study.

The chain uses TRBV6-6 and TRBJ1-5; 7 bases fit TRBD1. The V gene's germline CDR1 is MNHNY and CDR2 SVGAGI (reference sequence). The CDR3 runs to 14 residues. The V gene end was trimmed by 6 bases and the J gene end by 3 bases; junction bases not matched to a gene: 5. The CDR3 spells CASRTDRDNQPQHF. In nucleotides, the CDR3 is TGTGCCAGCAGGACTGACAGGGACAATCAGCCCCAGCATTTT.

The chain uses TRBV4-2 and TRBJ1-2, with D hard to call. This CDR3 is 17 amino acids long. V lost 3 bases and J 5 bases, leaving 22 bases between the germline ends. Germline V gene lookup returns CDR1 LGHNA and CDR2 YNFKEQ. CDR3 sequence: CASSQKIPGGREYGYTF. The CDR3 DNA sequence: TGTGCCAGCAGCCAGAAAATACCCGGAGGTCGGGAGTATGGCTACACCTTC.

This clone was found once. The chain links TRBV11-2 to TRBJ1-4; tentatively, D is TRBD1 (5 bases). Germline V gives CDR1 SGHAT, CDR2 FQNNGV. Trimming removed 3 bases at V and 3 bases at J, with 11 bases between. CDR3 length: 15 residues. CDR3 coding DNA: TGTGCCAGCAGCTTTTTGGGGCGTTCTAATGAAAAACTGTTTTTT. Encoded protein: CASSFLGRSNEKLFF.

The chain uses TRBV5-1 and TRBJ2-1; D is possibly TRBD1 (6 bases). CDR3 size: 16 residues. Trimming took 3 bases from V and 0 from J, leaving 13 bases between them. Germline lookup yields CDR1 SGHRS and CDR2 YFSETQ. CDR3 sequence reads: CASSSQGRSSYNEQFF. The CDR3 bases are TGCGCCAGCAGCTCTCAGGGGCGGAGCTCCTACAATGAGCAGTTCTTC.

The V gene is TRBV5-1, the J gene TRBJ1-2, with 7 positions matching TRBD1. V shed 6 bases and J 7 bases; nucleotides not matched to a gene: 12. The CDR3 is 14 residues long. Germline assignment: CDR1 SGHRS and CDR2 YFSETQ. CDR3 in DNA: TGCGCCAGCAAAAGGACAGGCGACGGGGGTGGCTACACCTTC. Translation: CASKRTGDGGGYTF.

The chain recombines TRBV28 with TRBJ1-2, with D uncertain. This CDR3 has 15 amino acids. The ends were cut back, 1 base at V and 5 bases at J, with 14 bases in the middle. Germline V gene lookup returns CDR1 MDHEN and CDR2 SYDVKM. The CDR3 sequence: CASSLSFPGGYGYTF. The DNA for the CDR3 is TGTGCCAGCAGTTTATCATTCCCGGGTGGGTATGGCTACACCTTC.

The chain uses TRBV5-1 and TRBJ1-2; weak D call: TRBD1 (5 bases). Germline V gene data show CDR1 as SGHRS and CDR2 as YFSETQ. V lost 0 bases to trimming and J lost 3 bases, with 9 bases between them. This CDR3 is 14 amino acids long. The CDR3 DNA reads TGCGCCAGCAGCTTGGAGTCCAGGGACTATGGCTACACCTTC. It codes for CASSLESRDYGYTF.

The gene calls are TRBV5-1 and TRBJ1-1; 9 bases align to TRBD1. The V and J ends lost 4 bases and 1 base, in that order; junction bases with no gene match: 5. CDR1 and CDR2 from the germline V gene are SGHRS and YFSETQ. The CDR3 is 15 residues long. DNA for the CDR3: TGCGCCAGCAGCGCGAGACAGGGGGGGAACACTGAAGCTTTCTTT. Its translation is CASSARQGGNTEAFF. The full variable domain, its missing parts supplied by reference TRBV5-1 and TRBJ1-1, is KAGVTQTPRYLIKTRGQQVTLSCSPISGHRSVSWYQQTPGQGLQFLFEYFSETQRNKGNFPGRFSGRQFSNSRSEMNVSTLELGDSALYLCASSARQGGNTEAFFGQGTRLTVV.

The chain employs TRBV7-2 and TRBJ1-1; D is unresolved. CDR1 is SGHTA, CDR2 FQGNSA, per germline. Between the trimmed V and J ends, which lost 5 bases and 8 bases, there was a span of 15 bases. This CDR3 region has 13 residues. The CDR3 protein is CASSPAGKAEAFF. Written as DNA, the CDR3 is TGTGCCAGCAGCCCCGCGGGGAAGGCAGAAGCTTTCTTT. Together with reference TRBV7-2 and TRBJ1-1, the CDR3 gives the full variable domain: GAGVSQSPSNKVTEKGKDVELRCDPISGHTALYWYRQSLGQGLEFLIYFQGNSAPDKSGLPSDRFSAERTGGSVSTLTIQRTQQEDSAVYLCASSPAGKAEAFFGQGTRLTVV.

The chain links TRBV2 to TRBJ2-7; D gene unclear. CDR3 length equals 15 residues. V lost 3 bases to trimming and J lost 5 bases, with 17 bases between them. The V gene's germline CDR1 is SNHLY and CDR2 FYNNEI. CDR3: CASSEVGAPLDEQYF. Written as DNA, the CDR3 is TGTGCCAGCAGTGAGGTAGGAGCGCCGCTAGACGAGCAGTACTTC.

The V and J genes are TRBV29-1 and TRBJ1-1; D perhaps matches TRBD1 (5 bases). V dropped 3 bases and J dropped 4 bases, with 9 bases sitting between them. CDR3 length: 12 amino acids. Per germline, CDR1 SQVTM and CDR2 ANQGSEA. CDR3 protein: CSVDRASTEAFF. CDR3 DNA: TGCAGCGTTGACAGGGCCAGCACTGAAGCTTTCTTT.

The CDR3 DNA follows: TGTGCCAGCAGCTTGGGACTAGTGGGGCCCCAGTACTTC. Encoded protein: CASSLGLVGPQYF. The chain uses TRBV7-2 and TRBJ2-5; TRBD2 agrees at 8 bases. The CDR3 is 13 residues long. The ends lost 3 bases at V and 9 bases at J; junction bases unmatched: 6. The germline V gene encodes CDR1 SGHTA and CDR2 FQGNSA.

The J gene is TRBJ2-7, the V gene TRBV30, with TRBD1 identical over 9 bases. This CDR3 contains 15 residues. Unmatched junction bases numbered 10, after V lost 4 bases and J lost 3 bases. Germline V lookup: CDR1 GTSNPN, CDR2 SVGIG (reference sequence). CDR3 amino acids: CAWTPGQGRRYEQYF. As DNA, the CDR3 is TGTGCCTGGACCCCAGGACAGGGGAGACGCTACGAGCAGTACTTC.

J is TRBJ1-2 and V is TRBV7-2, with 7 bases aligning to TRBD1. The trim removed 0 bases at V and 10 bases at J, leaving 2 bases unmatched. This CDR3 has 12 amino acids. The germline CDR1 and CDR2 sequences are SGHTA and FQGNSA. The chain's CDR3 is CASSLARGAYTF. The CDR3 nucleotides read TGTGCCAGCAGCTTAGCCAGGGGGGCCTACACCTTC.

This clone has just one count. This chain joins TRBV5-4 and TRBJ1-6, with a tentative D call TRBD1 (5 bases). The CDR3 totals 15 residues. In germline, CDR1 is SGHNT, CDR2 YYREEE (reference sequence). Trimming pared 0 bases from V and 7 bases from J, leaving 11 bases between. The DNA for the CDR3 is TGTGCCAGCAGCTTGGGTGGAGGGGCGAATTCACCCCTCCACTTT. Residues: CASSLGGGANSPLHF. The full variable domain, its missing parts supplied by reference TRBV5-4 and TRBJ1-6, is ETGVTQSPTHLIKTRGQQVTLRCSSQSGHNTVSWYQQALGQGPQFIFQYYREEENGRGNFPPRFSGLQFPNYSSELNVNALELDDSALYLCASSLGGGANSPLHFGNGTRLTVT.

The gene calls are TRBV19 and TRBJ1-2, with 7 bases lining up with TRBD1. The ends lost 9 bases at V and 0 bases at J; junction bases unmatched: 7. Germline values: CDR1 LNHDA, CDR2 SQIVND (reference sequence). The CDR3 is 14 amino acids. CDR3 nucleotide sequence: TGTGCCAGCCGACAGGGCACATCTAACTATGGCTACACCTTC. It specifies CASRQGTSNYGYTF.

The chain recombines TRBV5-8 with TRBJ1-6; maybe TRBD1 (6 bases). Germline assignment: CDR1 SGHTS and CDR2 YDEGEE. This CDR3 has 15 amino acids. Trimming took 6 bases from V and 10 from J, leaving 20 bases between them. The CDR3 coding sequence is TGTGCCAGCACCCCCAGGGGAGGGTTCTTCTCACCCCTCCACTTT. This sequence encodes CASTPRGGFFSPLHF.

This rearrangement joins TRBV2 to TRBJ1-1; TRBD1 matches 9 bases. The germline CDR1 and CDR2 sequences are SNHLY and FYNNEI. The CDR3 totals 14 residues. Losses at the gene ends were 8 bases for V and 4 bases for J; bases not matched to a gene: 8. CDR3 DNA: TGTGCCAGCCGGGACAGGGAGGGAGGCACTGAAGCTTTCTTT. This sequence encodes CASRDREGGTEAFF.

The gene calls are TRBV28 and TRBJ1-3, with 8 nucleotides matching TRBD1. In germline, CDR1 is MDHEN, CDR2 SYDVKM. Trimming removed 7 bases from V and 2 bases from J; junction bases left unmatched: 7. The CDR3 is made up of 15 amino acids. CDR3 residues: CASTRGTGAGNTIYF. In nucleotides, the CDR3 is TGTGCCAGCACACGAGGGACAGGAGCTGGAAACACCATATATTTT.

The V gene is TRBV7-2, the J gene TRBJ1-1, with a weak D call TRBD1 (5 bases). CDR1 is SGHTA, CDR2 FQGNSA, per germline. The V and J ends lost 5 bases and 1 base respectively, with 11 bases between them. CDR3 length: 14 residues. CDR3: CASSPQGKNTEAFF. For the CDR3, the DNA is TGTGCCAGCAGCCCCCAGGGAAAGAACACTGAAGCTTTCTTT.

The V and J genes are TRBV19 and TRBJ1-5; weak D call: TRBD1 (5 bases). The germline V and J ends were trimmed by 7 bases and 0 bases, with 16 bases remaining between them. Germline V CDR1 and CDR2: LNHDA, SQIVND (reference sequence). The CDR3 is 16 amino acids. The CDR3 DNA reads as TGTGCCAGTATCAAAGCCGGGGGTTATAGCAATCAGCCCCAGCATTTT. Residues: CASIKAGGYSNQPQHF.